Included here is one TCR beta chain sequence, with context. The antigen is undetermined. This sample is part of a study of cytomegalovirus exposure and HLA in healthy donors. Between the trimmed V and J ends, which lost 1 base and 5 bases, there was a span of 11 bases. The CDR3 extends over 14 amino acids. Germline V lookup: CDR1 LGHNA, CDR2 YNFKEQ. The primer mix had 60 Vbeta and 13 Jbeta primers. TCRdb's table, derived via immunoSEQ multiplex PCR, lists solely in-frame clones and lacks some. Here the sample spans about 150,000 clones, about 77% being singletons. Points from the study as a whole: Reports showed the classifier diagnosing cytomegalovirus status with high specificity and sensitivity.

This TCR was recovered from a woman aged 40 to 50 in good health and CMV-seronegative. The genes are TRBV4-2 and TRBJ2-5; D is possibly TRBD2 (7 bases). Sequencing used PBMCs. CDR3 sequence (DNA): TGTGCCAGCAGCCAAGGGGGGGGGCGGGAGACCCAGTACTTC. This translates into CASSQGGGRETQYF.